Below are 8 T cell receptor beta chains sequenced from a single sample in a study of blood T cell repertoires in COVID-19. Profiling relied on immunoSEQ multiplex PCR, and the TCRdb table lists in-frame clones only, not all of them. The sample yields more than 70,000 clones, 87% seen once. The sample was peripheral blood. The receptors shown here come from a woman aged 45-65 years with active or convalescent COVID-19.

This clone has only one observation. The chain employs TRBV2 and TRBJ2-1; 12 positions match TRBD2. Looked up from germline, CDR1 is SNHLY and CDR2 is FYNNEI. The CDR3 length is 16 residues. V was pared by 6 bases and J by 5 bases, with 8 bases of the junction left unmatched. The CDR3 DNA sequence: TGTGCCAGCAGCGCCTGGACTAGCGGGGCCGACAATGAGCAGTTCTTC. Encoded protein: CASSAWTSGADNEQFF.

Comment on this clone: The sample has other DNA sequences that encode this CDR3 too. The chain employs TRBV3-1 (or the pseudogene TRBV3-2) and TRBJ1-3; TRBD1 agrees at 11 bases. Germline trimming cut 3 bases from V and 0 bases from J; bases unmatched to any gene: 7. Germline lookup yields CDR1 LGHDT and CDR2 YNNKEL (reference sequence). CDR3 length equals 18 residues. CDR3 DNA: TGTGCCAGCAGCCACGACAGGACAGGGGGCCTCTCTGGAAACACCATATATTTT. Translating gives CASSHDRTGGLSGNTIYF.

The chain links TRBV7-7 to TRBJ2-1; D is possibly TRBD2 (5 bases). Looked up from germline, CDR1 is SSHAT and CDR2 is FNYEAQ (reference sequence). Trimming removed 5 bases from V and 0 bases from J, with 17 bases in between. The CDR3 runs to 17 residues. CDR3 loop: CASSPSLTNPSYNEQFF. The DNA for the CDR3 is TGTGCCAGCAGCCCATCGTTGACTAACCCCTCCTACAATGAGCAGTTCTTC. The full variable domain, completed using reference TRBV7-7 and TRBJ2-1, is GAGVSQSPRYKVTKRGQDVTLRCDPISSHATLYWYQQALGQGPEFLTYFNYEAQPDKSGLPSDRFSAERPEGSISTLTIQRTEQRDSAMYRCASSPSLTNPSYNEQFFGPGTRLTVL.

V is TRBV3-1 (or the pseudogene TRBV3-2) and J is TRBJ2-3; TRBD2 agrees at 8 bases. The germline V gene encodes CDR1 LGHDT and CDR2 YNNKEL (reference sequence). With 3 bases clipped from V and 4 bases from J, the junction kept 15 bases outside the gene matches. This CDR3 region has 18 residues. The CDR3 DNA sequence: TGTGCCAGCAGCCATGCCGTTACCGGGACTAGTCCCCCAGATACGCAGTATTTT. Encoded protein: CASSHAVTGTSPPDTQYF.

J is TRBJ2-5 and V is TRBV5-1, with D perhaps matching TRBD2 (7 bases). The germline V and J ends were trimmed by 4 bases and 5 bases, with 18 bases remaining between them. Germline loops: CDR1 SGHRS, CDR2 YFSETQ. CDR3 size: 15 residues. CDR3 bases: TGCGCCAGCAGCCTCCTGGGGGGGCCAGTGGAGACCCAGTACTTC. Residues: CASSLLGGPVETQYF.

The rearrangement links TRBV9 to TRBJ1-6; the match to TRBD1 covers 10 bases. This CDR3 is 15 amino acids long. Germline CDR1 and CDR2: SGDLS and YYNGEE. Germline trimming cut 0 bases from V and 8 bases from J; bases unmatched to any gene: 2. The CDR3: CASSVGDRGHSPLHF. CDR3 in DNA: TGTGCCAGCAGCGTAGGAGACAGGGGGCATTCACCCCTCCACTTT.

This clone showed up many times. This sequence joins TRBV7-2 and TRBJ1-6, with D maybe TRBD1 (5 bases). The CDR3 contains 15 residues. V lost 5 bases and J lost 9, with 17 bases in between. The germline V gene has CDR1 SGHTA and CDR2 FQGNSA. CDR3 sequence: CASSVYRGSFSPLHF. As DNA, the CDR3 is TGTGCCAGCAGCGTATATAGGGGAAGTTTTTCACCCCTCCACTTT.

CDR3 amino acids: CASIGGDTEAFF. The CDR3 region has the DNA TGTGCCAGTATCGGGGGGGACACTGAAGCTTTCTTT. The chain carries TRBV19 and TRBJ1-1, with D perhaps matching TRBD1 (5 bases). The CDR3 consists of 12 residues. Germline-derived CDR1 and CDR2 are LNHDA and SQIVND (reference sequence). V was cut by 7 bases and J by 3 bases, with 9 bases left in between.